The entry that follows covers one T cell receptor (beta chain) sequence. Its antigen is not identified. Here immunoSEQ multiplex PCR was the method, and the copy in TCRdb shows in-frame clones only, minus some. Among more than 70,000 clones listed, roughly four fifths were seen once. This specimen comes from a study of OX40 agonist ivuxolimab in advanced cancers. Study as a whole: Dose-escalation patients had hepatocellular carcinoma, melanoma, renal cell or head and neck cancer. Partial responses were recorded for three patients, including one with hepatocellular carcinoma and two with cutaneous melanoma. Study results and limitations: At 0.1 to 3.0 mg/kg and by week 6, CD4+ and CD8+ T cells in the blood had expanded clonally.

With 0 bases removed from V and 3 bases from J, the gap between germline ends came to 9 bases. The CDR3 extends over 14 amino acids. Per the germline V gene, CDR1 is LNHNV and CDR2 is YYDKDF (reference sequence). The sequencing here drew on CD4+ or CD8+ T cells sorted from blood, taken in a trial of the OX40 agonist ivuxolimab. The TCR originated in an adult with an advanced solid tumor such as melanoma, head and neck, liver or kidney cancer. V and J are TRBV15 and TRBJ2-7; no definite D call. The CDR3 loop reads CATSRDGSVYEQYF. The CDR3 DNA sequence: TGTGCCACCAGCAGAGATGGGTCAGTCTACGAGCAGTACTTC. Together with reference TRBV15 and TRBJ2-7, the CDR3 gives the full variable domain: DAMVIQNPRYQVTQFGKPVTLSCSQTLNHNVMYWYQQKSSQAPKLLFHYYDKDFNNEADTPDNFQSRRPNTSFCFLDIRSPGLGDTAMYLCATSRDGSVYEQYFGPGTRLTVT.